Listed below are T cell receptor beta chains from one sample, sequenced in a study of identical twins. TCRdb reprocessed the 5' RACE reads via MiXCR and lists one record per CDR3 protein. The data hold hundreds of thousands of distinct CDR3 sequences, with 8.5% to 9.5% observed a single time. Another study also made use of these data, one on yellow fever vaccine responses in identical twins.

The material sequenced was PBMCs. These receptors were taken from a woman aged 18 to 35 in good health. Both conserved end residues are part of each CDR3. The order of the fields is J gene, D gene, V gene, clone size, CDR3 DNA, CDR3 protein. The D gene is left open where the match is weak. Only some rows state a clone size, as once, few, many or a class for expanded clones.

TRBJ2-5 | . | TRBV6-2/TRBV6-3 | few | TGTGCCAGCAGTTACCCCTCCATATCGGACTACGCACAAGAGACCCAGTACTTC | CASSYPSISDYAQETQYF
TRBJ2-1 | TRBD2 | TRBV7-2 | few | TGTGCCAGCAGCTTAGGCCTAGCGGGAGGTCATGAGCAGTTCTTC | CASSLGLAGGHEQFF
TRBJ1-1 | . | TRBV5-1 | . | TGCGCCAGCAGCTTGGTATTATTGAACACTGAAGCTTTCTTT | CASSLVLLNTEAFF
TRBJ2-4 | TRBD1 | TRBV28 | few | TGTGCCAGCAGTTTAGACAGGGACATTCAGTACTTC | CASSLDRDIQYF
TRBJ2-7 | TRBD1 | TRBV6-2/TRBV6-3 | . | TGTGCCAGCAGTTACGGGACAGGGGTCGAGCAGTACTTC | CASSYGTGVEQYF
TRBJ2-1 | . | TRBV6-2/TRBV6-3 | few | TGTGCCAGCAGTTACTCCTTTACGGGTGAGCAGTTCTTC | CASSYSFTGEQFF
TRBJ2-3 | TRBD1 | TRBV29-1 | . | TGCAGCGCCATTGTACCGGGACAGGGGAGACCAGATACGCAGTATTTT | CSAIVPGQGRPDTQYF
TRBJ2-1 | TRBD1 | TRBV7-9 | . | TGTGCCAGCAGCTCACAGGGGGCTAGTTTAAATGAGCAGTTCTTC | CASSSQGASLNEQFF
TRBJ2-2 | TRBD2 | TRBV11-2 | many | TGTGCCAGCAGCTTAGAAGTTCTTGGGCGGGGGTTAACCGGGGAGCTGTTTTTT | CASSLEVLGRGLTGELFF
TRBJ2-5 | . | TRBV7-3 | . | TGTGCCAGCAGCTCGGACAGTTCGAAGGCCCAGTACTTC | CASSSDSSKAQYF
TRBJ2-3 | TRBD1 | TRBV20-1 | . | TGCTGTGCTAACAGGGGACAGGGGGCGGGGGCAAATACGCAGTATTTT | CCANRGQGAGANTQYF
TRBJ2-1 | . | TRBV12-3/TRBV12-4 | few | TGTGCCAGCAGTTTAAAACTAGTTCATAGTCAGTTCTTC | CASSLKLVHSQFF
TRBJ2-7 | . | TRBV20-1 | many | TGCAGTGCAAGACGGATCGGACAGACCTACGAGCAGTACTTC | CSARRIGQTYEQYF
TRBJ2-1 | . | TRBV30 | many | TGTGCCTGGAGTGTCACTTCCCCTAGGGAGCAGTTCTTC | CAWSVTSPREQFF
TRBJ2-4 | TRBD2 | TRBV11-2 | . | TGTGCCAGCAGCTCAGGGACTAGCGGAGATGTAGCCAAAAACATTCAGTACTTC | CASSSGTSGDVAKNIQYF
TRBJ2-5 | . | TRBV5-1 | . | TGCGCCAGCAGCTTTAACGGGGTCCCGGAGACCCAGTACTTC | CASSFNGVPETQYF
TRBJ2-1 | . | TRBV20-1 | . | TGCAGTGGGGGGACTTTCTACAATGAGCAGTTCTTC | CSGGTFYNEQFF
TRBJ2-2 | . | TRBV7-6 | . | TGTGCCAGCAGCTTAGGCGTAGCGGAAAACACCGGGGAGCTGTTTTTT | CASSLGVAENTGELFF
TRBJ2-1 | . | TRBV20-1 | . | TGCAGTGCTAGAGTTGCTCGGCGGGCTCAAAGGGGCAATGAGCAGTTCTTC | CSARVARRAQRGNEQFF
TRBJ2-3 | TRBD2 | TRBV5-1 | . | TGCGCCAGCAGCGGCCCGGGACTAGCGGGGACAGATACGCAGTATTTT | CASSGPGLAGTDTQYF
TRBJ2-3 | . | TRBV19 | . | TGTGCCAGTCGGTGGCGGAGCGGTCCCGATGATACGCAGTATTTT | CASRWRSGPDDTQYF
TRBJ1-6 | TRBD1 | TRBV7-6 | few | TGTGCCAGCAGCCCCCGAGGGACAGGGGGAGGAAATTCACCCCTCCACTTT | CASSPRGTGGGNSPLHF
TRBJ2-3 | TRBD1 | TRBV7-8 | . | TGTGCCAGCAGCTACTCGACAGGGACCCTATTATCAACAGATACGCAGTATTTT | CASSYSTGTLLSTDTQYF